The text below deals with one T cell receptor beta chain. It lacks a known antigen. No qualities accompany the bases; no much larger clone lies one base away. Libraries were prepared through the immunoSEQ multiplex PCR assay. The multiplex PCR relied on a mix of 60 forward primers for TCR Vbeta segments and 13 reverse primers for TCR Jbeta segments. The CDR3 region of rearranged TCR beta genes was amplified from genomic DNA by a multiplex PCR assay. The amplified TCR beta libraries were sequenced on the Illumina HiSeq System as 87-base-pair reads. As for the authors' bioinformatics: A later analysis tallied roughly 76 million unique TCR beta chains across the 666 repertoires, and approximately 11 million of those chains were shared by two or more donors. To remove PCR and sequencing errors, raw reads were error-corrected and collapsed into unique sequences using a nearest-neighbor algorithm that merged closely related sequences. Alignment of CDR3 sequences to IMGT reference sequences was used to assign V, D and J gene segments. For a sequence to be retained, a match of at least six nucleotides was required to both a V gene segment and a J gene segment. A rearrangement was called productive if the CDR3 had no stop codons and remained in frame with V and J, and every other rearrangement was called non-productive. CDR3 was defined by IMGT convention, running from the second conserved V-encoded cysteine to the conserved J-encoded phenylalanine. Sequences without an unambiguous match to a single V gene segment were excluded from the earlier analysis of over 500 of the donors. An earlier analysis of over 450 of the donors classified V segments as functional when productive rearrangements were above 56.7% and as segregating when the standard deviation between donors was above 5%. A statistical classification framework was developed to diagnose cytomegalovirus status using the catalog of TCR beta chain sequences. V and J gene assignment, in a later analysis, came from comparing TCR nucleotide sequences with IMGT/GENE-DB human TR gene sequences. In a later analysis, CDR3 sequences and most-parsimonious VDJ recombination scenarios were assigned using the TCRdist pipeline. In a later analysis, each TCR beta chain was defined by its CDR3 amino acid sequence together with its V-gene family, and reads lacking a unique V-gene family were excluded. A later analysis removed 500 to 650 highly shared, low-generation-probability nucleotide sequences to deal with suspected cross-contamination and a sequencing artifact. For each public chain, a later analysis derived a clonal expansion index from normalized ranks of inferred template counts within each repertoire. Generation probabilities in a later analysis came from a VDJ recombination model fitted to out-of-frame rearrangements, and those results were checked against IGoR. In a later analysis, TCR-TCR, TCR-HLA and TCR-CMV co-occurrence was scored with hypergeometric tests, and a repertoire-size bias correction was applied to TCR pairs. A later analysis estimated false discovery rates by permuting HLA or CMV assignments 20 times. In a later analysis, co-occurring TCRs were grouped with DBSCAN, and TCRdist sequence similarity was added when clustering was performed within HLA-allele-positive subsets. Repertoires with fewer than 30,000 or more than 120,000 public chains were left out of co-occurrence clustering, as were five repertoires with anomalous nucleotide sharing. The table was pulled from immuneACCESS by TCRdb, which kept in-frame rearrangements only. Such tables lose some clones; where checked, under half of the loss comes from unresolved V genes, and the rest has no known cause. Clone size and the V and J calls come from that table; the DNA yielded D and trimming. The sample yields under 100,000 clones; about 74% were counted once. About 14% of the sample lies in the top ten.

Inclusive of the bounding cysteine and phenylalanine, the CDR3 is 14 residues long. Only the CDR3 part of the read is kept: 42 bases, read in frame from the first base. Trimmed from V: 3 bases; trimmed from J: 5 bases; junction bases lacking a gene match: 4. The germline V gene encodes CDR1 LNHDA and CDR2 SQIVND (reference sequence). This entry is derived from a study of cytomegalovirus exposure and HLA in healthy donors (TCRdb year 2017). Study-wide context: An earlier analysis of some 550 of the donors reported more than 250 Gb of sequence data and approximately 110 million unique TCR beta sequences from approximately 180 million T cells. About 300 gigabases of sequencing data and 78 million or so unique TCR sequences were included in an early release covering 550 to 800 HLA-typed donors. Of the 300 to 500 genotyped donors, less than 90% were placed in the genetic ancestry cluster associated with self-reported Caucasian donors. The study aimed to test whether signatures of past pathogen exposure could be identified by cataloging public T cell receptors. The study profiled the T cell repertoires of 666 subjects by immunosequencing and related them to cytomegalovirus serostatus. Along with the approximately 650-subject first cohort, a separate validation cohort of over a hundred different subjects was used. High-throughput TCR immunosequencing, statistical association of individual TCRs with disease status, and machine learning were combined to predict cytomegalovirus infection status. To study patterns of TCR occurrence, a later analysis re-analyzed previously published TCR beta repertoires from 700 or so donors and added high-resolution HLA genotyping. The later analysis used no new phenotypic data to find candidate immune exposures, relying instead on TCR beta sequences and their occurrence across donors. An earlier analysis of fewer than 700 of the donors applied high-throughput TCR beta sequencing to assess whether each TCR beta V gene segment acted as functional or pseudogenic. Donor age, sex, ethnicity and CMV serostatus were collected together with the repertoire data. A later genetic analysis used genome-wide SNP genotypes for about three fifths of the roughly 700 donors, treating that subset as a discovery cohort. All discovery cohort repertoires had been generated on a single sequencing platform. Both class I and class II loci were covered by HLA typing, at four-digit resolution. Typing coverage differed by locus: A, B, C, DRB1 and DQB1 were typed in roughly 629-640 donors, DQA1 in approximately 520, DPA1 in 600 to 610, and DPB1 in 472. Roughly 5 DR-DQ haplotypes were handled as single units for association and clustering, since linkage in the cohort was strong. Across about 370 genotyped donors of the cohort, an average of approximately 240,000 unique TCR beta nucleotide sequences per donor were sequenced, and around 20% of those sequences were non-productive.

Overall study outcomes, separate from this receptor: In vitro tests confirmed that three of the cytomegalovirus-associated TCR beta chains recognize cytomegalovirus antigens. Compared with equally common non-associated chains, HLA-associated TCR beta chains in a later analysis were more clonally expanded and had lower generation probabilities. Because counts were too low, some 16 rarely observed V segments, including chromosome 9 orphons, were excluded from the earlier analysis of under 650 of the donors. The sequencing pipeline was judged likely to have produced a cluster of highly shared sequence variants as a technical artifact. A later analysis found that most CMV-associated TCR beta chains appeared HLA-restricted, with HLA associations seemingly driven largely by CMV exposure. Roughly uniform sequencing depth across donors was assumed in presence/absence analyses, although this assumption may not hold. Broadly in line with IMGT annotations, most TCR beta V segments showed up in productive rearrangements about 87% or about 30% of the time in an earlier analysis of some 590 of the donors. The 87-base-pair reads could not distinguish some IMGT-functional V segments, including TRBV6-2 and TRBV6-3, so those segments were excluded. V-gene and J-gene trimming of TCR beta chains was associated with a missense DCLRE1C variant in a later genetic analysis, and the association was replicated in an independent cohort. According to the authors, the approach could potentially be generalized to other disease states and immunological phenotypes. Because HLA typing was unavailable for some donors at each locus, only the typed subset was used in association tests. When HLA alleles, especially DR and DQ, strongly co-occurred, attributing TCR associations to individual alleles was difficult. In both the original and validation cohorts, the classifier was reported to diagnose cytomegalovirus status with high specificity and sensitivity. A later genetic analysis reported fewer N-insertions in productive TCRs among donors in an Asian-associated ancestry cluster than the roughly 720-donor mean. CMV serostatus was the only immune exposure information available for the cohort. The cohort was sequenced for TCR beta chains only, and without alpha or paired-chain data the features that could be detected were limited. A total of fewer than 200 TCR beta chains were listed by the study as associated with cytomegalovirus. According to a later analysis, TCR association rates differed among HLA loci, with DRB1 alleles showing the most associated TCRs and HLA-C alleles showing the fewest. While some public TCRs were present in many individuals, most TCR sequences turned up only very rarely across donors. A later analysis reported that several top co-occurrence clusters appeared linked to parvovirus B19, influenza, CMV and Epstein-Barr virus. Correlated functional status among segregating V segments might be attributable to linkage disequilibrium, but an unknown experimental factor could not be ruled out. A further reported finding was that TCR beta sequences accurately predicted the HLA-A and HLA-B alleles for most subjects in the first cohort. In a later analysis, 16,951 TCR beta sequences were associated with specific HLA alleles at a false discovery rate of 0.05.

The cohort consisted of 650 to 850 healthy bone marrow donors. At the time of sampling, all cohort members were nominally healthy, though unrecorded immune exposures were likely present. The donor tested CMV seropositive, placing the donor among the approximately 290 seropositive members of the cohort. Each donor provided a peripheral blood sample, and peripheral blood mononuclear cells were used for TCR beta sequencing. Genomic DNA extraction from the blood cell samples was performed with the Qiagen DNeasy Blood Extraction Kit. Sequences were obtained from PBMCs. This TCR was recovered from a woman aged 45 to 65 in good health and CMV-seropositive. The rearrangement joined TRBV19 to TRBJ2-1; 7 of the junction bases match TRBD2. The sequence in DNA is TGTGCCAGTAGTATCGGCGGGAGCCACAATGAGCAGTTCTTC. Its protein reads: CASSIGGSHNEQFF.